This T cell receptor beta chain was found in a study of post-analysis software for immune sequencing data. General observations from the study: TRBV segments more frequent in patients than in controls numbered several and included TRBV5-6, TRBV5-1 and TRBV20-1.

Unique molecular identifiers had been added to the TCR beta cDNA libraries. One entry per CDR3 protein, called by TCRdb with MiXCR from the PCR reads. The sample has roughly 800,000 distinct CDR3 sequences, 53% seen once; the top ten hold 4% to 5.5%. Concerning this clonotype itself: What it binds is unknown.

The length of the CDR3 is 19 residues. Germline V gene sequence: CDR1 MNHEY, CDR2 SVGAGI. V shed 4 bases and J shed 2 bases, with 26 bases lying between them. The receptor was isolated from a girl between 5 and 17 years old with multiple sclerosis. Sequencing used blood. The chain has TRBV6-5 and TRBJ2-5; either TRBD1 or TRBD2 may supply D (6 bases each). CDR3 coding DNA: TGTGCCAGCAGTTTCACGACAGGAGAACTAGCACGGAAACAAGAGACCCAGTACTTC. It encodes CASSFTTGELARKQETQYF.